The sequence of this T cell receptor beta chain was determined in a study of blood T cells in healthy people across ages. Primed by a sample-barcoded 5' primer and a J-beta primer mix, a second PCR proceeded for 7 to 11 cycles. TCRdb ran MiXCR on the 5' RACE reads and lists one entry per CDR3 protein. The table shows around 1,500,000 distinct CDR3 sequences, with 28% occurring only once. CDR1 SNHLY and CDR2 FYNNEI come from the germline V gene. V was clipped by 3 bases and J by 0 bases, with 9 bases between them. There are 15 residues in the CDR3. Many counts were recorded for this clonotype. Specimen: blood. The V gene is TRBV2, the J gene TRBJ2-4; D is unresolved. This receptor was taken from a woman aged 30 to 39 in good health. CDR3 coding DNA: TGTGCCAGCAGTGAGTTAGGGCTAGCCAAAAACATTCAGTACTTC. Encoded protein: CASSELGLAKNIQYF. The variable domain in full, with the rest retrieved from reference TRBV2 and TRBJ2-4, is EPEVTQTPSHQVTQMGQEVILRCVPISNHLYFYWYRQILGQKVEFLVSFYNNEISEKSEIFDDQFSVERPDGSNFTLKIRSTKLEDSAMYFCASSELGLAKNIQYFGAGTRLSVL.